This TCR beta chain was sequenced during a study of T cell changes during pregnancy in multiple sclerosis. CDR1 is WNHNN and CDR2 is SYGVQD in the germline V gene (reference sequence). The CDR3 runs 13 residues. Trimming shortened V by 2 bases and J by 3 bases, and 7 bases separated the two germline ends. Using immunoSEQ multiplex PCR, the repertoire was profiled, and TCRdb retains in-frame clones only, with some absent. Here the sample spans 70,000 to 85,000 clones, about 90% being singletons. The sequence was obtained from a female donor with multiple sclerosis, enrolled in a pregnancy study. The V gene is TRBV10-1, the J gene TRBJ1-1; maybe TRBD1 (5 bases). The source was peripheral blood, collected before pregnancy. The DNA for the CDR3 is TGCGCCAGCAGTGAGGGGGACTACACTGAAGCTTTCTTT. Protein sequence: CASSEGDYTEAFF.